This TCR beta chain came from a study of T-cell memory formation after mild COVID-19. Study-wide results and caveats: Among contracting clones, CD4+ were mainly CM/EM and CD8+ enriched in EMRA.

This clonotype was observed a handful of times. Its antigen is unknown. The germline CDR1 and CDR2 sequences are SGHTA and FQGTGA. CDR3 length: 12 amino acids. Trimming shortened V by 5 bases and J by 10 bases, and 12 bases separated the two germline ends. Using its own MiXCR run on the 5' RACE reads, TCRdb lists one record per CDR3 protein. The table includes hundreds of thousands of distinct CDR3 sequences, under 25% detected once. The sequenced sample consisted of PBMCs or a T cell subset sorted from them (not recorded which). The J gene is TRBJ2-1, the V gene TRBV7-3; weak D call: TRBD2 (5 bases). This TCR came from a man younger than 30 who had mild COVID-19 (a few samples of this study predate the infection). Cell type and time point are not known. CDR3 sequence (DNA): TGTGCCAGCAGCCTTGGACTCGGGGAGCAGTTCTTC. Translating gives CASSLGLGEQFF.